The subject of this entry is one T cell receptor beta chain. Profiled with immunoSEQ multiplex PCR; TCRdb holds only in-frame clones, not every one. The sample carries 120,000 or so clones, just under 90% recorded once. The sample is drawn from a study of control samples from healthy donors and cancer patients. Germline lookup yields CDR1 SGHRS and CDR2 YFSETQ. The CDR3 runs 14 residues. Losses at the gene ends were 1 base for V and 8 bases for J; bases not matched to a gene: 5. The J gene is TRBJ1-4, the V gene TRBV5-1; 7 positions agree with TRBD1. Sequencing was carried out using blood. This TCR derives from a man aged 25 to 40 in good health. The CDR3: CASSLRQGNEKLFF. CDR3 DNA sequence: TGCGCCAGCAGCTTGCGACAGGGAAACGAAAAACTGTTTTTT.